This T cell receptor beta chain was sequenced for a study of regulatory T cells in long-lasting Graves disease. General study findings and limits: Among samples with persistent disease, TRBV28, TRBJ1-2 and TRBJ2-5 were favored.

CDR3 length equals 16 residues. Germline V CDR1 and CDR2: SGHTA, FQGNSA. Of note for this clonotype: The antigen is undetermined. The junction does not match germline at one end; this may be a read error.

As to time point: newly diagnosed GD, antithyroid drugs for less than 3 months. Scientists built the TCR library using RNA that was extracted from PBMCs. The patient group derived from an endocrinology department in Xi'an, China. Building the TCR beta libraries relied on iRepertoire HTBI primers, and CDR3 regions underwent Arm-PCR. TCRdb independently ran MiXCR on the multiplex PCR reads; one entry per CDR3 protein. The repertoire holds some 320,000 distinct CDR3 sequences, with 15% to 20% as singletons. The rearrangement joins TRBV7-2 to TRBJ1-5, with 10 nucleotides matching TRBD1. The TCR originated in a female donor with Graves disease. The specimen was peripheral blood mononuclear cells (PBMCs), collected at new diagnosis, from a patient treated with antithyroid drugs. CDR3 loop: CASGLRTGGPNQPQHF. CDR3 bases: TGTGCCAGCGGCTTGCGGACAGGGGGACCTAATCAGCCCCAGCATTTT.